This T cell receptor (beta chain) was profiled in a study of T cell clonality in common variable immunodeficiency. Clones were read by immunoSEQ multiplex PCR, and TCRdb kept only the in-frame ones, dropping some. Recorded here are approximately 45,000 clones, none singletons. This clone was seen ten or more times. The read finishes 3 residues shy of the CDR3 end, and the germline J gene is used to complete it. The CDR3 has 17 amino acids. Per germline, CDR1 SGDLS and CDR2 YYNGEE. V gave up 2 bases and J gave up 2 bases; unmatched junction bases: 2. V gene TRBV9 combines with J gene TRBJ2-6; TRBD1 matches at 12 bases. Sequenced sample: peripheral blood mononuclear cells. The sequence was collected from a person aged 18 to 70 in good health. The sequenced part of the CDR3 DNA is TGTGCCAGCAGCGTGGGACAGGGGGCGGCTGGGGCCAACGTC. Protein sequence: CASSVGQGAAGANV. The CDR3, in full, reads CASSVGQGAAGANVLTF. The full variable domain, completed using reference TRBV9 and TRBJ2-6, is DSGVTQTPKHLITATGQRVTLRCSPRSGDLSVYWYQQSLDQGLQFLIQYYNGEERAKGNILERFSAQQFPDLHSELNLSSLELGDSALYFCASSVGQGAAGANVLTFGAGSRLTVL.